This T cell receptor beta chain was identified in a study of control samples from healthy donors and cancer patients. Using immunoSEQ multiplex PCR, the repertoire was profiled, and TCRdb retains in-frame clones only, with some absent. The data show about 110,000 clones, with 90% to 95% seen just once and 6% to 8.5% held by the top ten. Germline lookup yields CDR1 LGHNA and CDR2 YNFKEQ. CDR3 size: 16 residues. The V and J ends lost 4 bases and 5 bases respectively, with 18 bases between them. The V call is TRBV4-2, the J call TRBJ1-5, with a possible D match to TRBD1 (5 bases). Sample: blood. This clonotype was sampled from a woman between 18 and 29 years old in good health. CDR3 coding DNA: TGTGCCAGCAGCCTTCGGACAAGTGACGGATATCAGCCCCAGCATTTT. This translates into CASSLRTSDGYQPQHF.